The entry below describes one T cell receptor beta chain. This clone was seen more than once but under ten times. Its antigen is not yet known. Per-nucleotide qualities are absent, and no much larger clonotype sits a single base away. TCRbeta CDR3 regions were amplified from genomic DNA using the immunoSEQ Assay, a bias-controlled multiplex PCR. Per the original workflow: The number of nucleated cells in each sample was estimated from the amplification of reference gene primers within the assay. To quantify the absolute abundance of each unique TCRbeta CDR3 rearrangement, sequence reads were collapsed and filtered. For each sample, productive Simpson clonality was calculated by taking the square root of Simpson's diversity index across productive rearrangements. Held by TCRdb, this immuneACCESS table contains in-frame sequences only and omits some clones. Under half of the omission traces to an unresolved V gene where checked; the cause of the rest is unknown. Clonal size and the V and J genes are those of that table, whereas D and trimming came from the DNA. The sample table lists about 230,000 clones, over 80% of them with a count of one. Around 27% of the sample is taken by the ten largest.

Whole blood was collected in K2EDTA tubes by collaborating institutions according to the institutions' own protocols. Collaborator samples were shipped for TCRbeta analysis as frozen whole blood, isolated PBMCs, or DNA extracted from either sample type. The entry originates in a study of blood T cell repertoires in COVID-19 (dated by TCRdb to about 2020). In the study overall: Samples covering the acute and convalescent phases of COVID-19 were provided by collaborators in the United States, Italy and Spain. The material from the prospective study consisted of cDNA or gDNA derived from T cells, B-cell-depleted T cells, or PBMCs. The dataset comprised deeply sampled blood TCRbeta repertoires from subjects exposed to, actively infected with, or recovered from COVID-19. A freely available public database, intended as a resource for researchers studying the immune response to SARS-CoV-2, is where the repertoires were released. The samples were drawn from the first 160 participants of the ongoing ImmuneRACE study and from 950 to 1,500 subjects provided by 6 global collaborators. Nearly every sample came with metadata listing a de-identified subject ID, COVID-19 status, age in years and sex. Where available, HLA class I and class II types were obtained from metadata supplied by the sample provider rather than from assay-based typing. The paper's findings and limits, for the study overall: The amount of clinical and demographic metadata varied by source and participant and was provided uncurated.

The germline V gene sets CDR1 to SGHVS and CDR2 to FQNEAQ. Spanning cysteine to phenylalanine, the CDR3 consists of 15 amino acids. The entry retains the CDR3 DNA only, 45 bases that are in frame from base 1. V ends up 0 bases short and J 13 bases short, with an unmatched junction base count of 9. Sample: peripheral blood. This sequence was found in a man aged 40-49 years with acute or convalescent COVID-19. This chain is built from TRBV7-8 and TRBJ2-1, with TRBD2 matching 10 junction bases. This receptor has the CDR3 CASSLARVAGGKQFF. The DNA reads TGTGCCAGCAGCTTAGCGCGGGTAGCGGGAGGAAAACAGTTCTTC.